These 2 T cell receptor beta chains share one sample of origin, sequenced in a study of blood T cell repertoires in COVID-19. Sequenced by immunoSEQ multiplex PCR; TCRdb stores in-frame clones only, minus some. The table lists 150,000 to 250,000 clones, roughly 77% of them singletons. Sequencing used peripheral blood. The receptors originated from a woman aged 40 to 50 with COVID-19, enrolled during active disease.

V and J are TRBV12-5 and TRBJ2-3, with 7 bases lining up with TRBD1. Trimming cost V 1 base and J 3 bases; bases outside gene matches: 10. The germline V gene encodes CDR1 LGHNT and CDR2 FRNRAP. CDR3 length: 17 amino acids. The CDR3 protein is CASGLGQGHILTDTQYF. Here the CDR3 DNA reads TGTGCTAGTGGTTTGGGACAGGGACATATACTAACAGATACGCAGTATTTT. The full variable domain, with the rest looked up from reference TRBV12-5 and TRBJ2-3, is DARVTQTPRHKVTEMGQEVTMRCQPILGHNTVFWYRQTMMQGLELLAYFRNRAPLDDSGMPKDRFSAEMPDATLATLKIQPSEPRDSAVYFCASGLGQGHILTDTQYFGPGTRLTVL.

J is TRBJ1-1 and V is TRBV30; D unclear. CDR3 length: 15 residues. V lost 3 bases to trimming and J lost 3 bases, with 17 bases between them. Germline V gene sequence: CDR1 GTSNPN, CDR2 SVGIG (reference sequence). CDR3 amino acids: CAWSPPGRRDTEAFF. The CDR3, as DNA: TGTGCCTGGAGCCCCCCGGGGAGGCGGGACACTGAAGCTTTCTTT.